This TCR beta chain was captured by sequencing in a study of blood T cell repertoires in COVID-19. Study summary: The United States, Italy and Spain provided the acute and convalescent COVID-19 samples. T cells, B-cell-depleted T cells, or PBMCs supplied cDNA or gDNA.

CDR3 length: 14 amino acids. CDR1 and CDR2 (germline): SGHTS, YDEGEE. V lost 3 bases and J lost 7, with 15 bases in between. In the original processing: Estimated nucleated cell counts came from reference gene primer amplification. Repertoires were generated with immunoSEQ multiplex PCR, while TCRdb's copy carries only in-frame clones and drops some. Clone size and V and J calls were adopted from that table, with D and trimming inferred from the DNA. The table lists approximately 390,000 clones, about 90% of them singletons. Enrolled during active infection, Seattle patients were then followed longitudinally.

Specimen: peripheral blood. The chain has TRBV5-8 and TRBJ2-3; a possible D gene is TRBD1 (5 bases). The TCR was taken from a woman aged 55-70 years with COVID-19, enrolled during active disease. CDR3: CASSWLKQANTQYF. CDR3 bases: TGTGCCAGCAGCTGGCTCAAACAGGCGAATACGCAGTATTTT.